This TCR beta chain comes out of a study of identifying expanded T cells in peripheral blood. Collection occurred without any documented infections or immune events in donors. Here immunoSEQ multiplex PCR was the method, and the copy in TCRdb shows in-frame clones only, minus some. This table has over 90,000 clones, roughly 86% appearing once. The CDR3 consists of 16 residues. Trimming stripped 0 bases from V and 3 bases from J, with 13 bases between. Germline assignment: CDR1 SGHRS and CDR2 YFSETQ. The sequenced sample was blood. The receptor was derived from a person aged 18 to 75 in good health. The gene calls are TRBV5-1 and TRBJ2-1; D is possibly TRBD2 (6 bases). CDR3 loop: CASSLVPGTFYNEQFF. The CDR3 region has the DNA TGCGCCAGCAGCTTGGTACCCGGGACTTTCTACAATGAGCAGTTCTTC.